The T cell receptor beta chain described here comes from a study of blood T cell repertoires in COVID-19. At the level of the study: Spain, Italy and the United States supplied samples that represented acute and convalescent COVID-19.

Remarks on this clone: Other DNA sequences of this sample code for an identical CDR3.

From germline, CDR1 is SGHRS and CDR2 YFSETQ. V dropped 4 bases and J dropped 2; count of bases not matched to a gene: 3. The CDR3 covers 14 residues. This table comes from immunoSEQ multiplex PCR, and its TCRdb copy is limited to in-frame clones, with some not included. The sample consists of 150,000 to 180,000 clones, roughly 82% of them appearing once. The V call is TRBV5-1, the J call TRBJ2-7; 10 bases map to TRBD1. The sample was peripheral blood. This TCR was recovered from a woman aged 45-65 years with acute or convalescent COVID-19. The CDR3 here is CASSPGQGAYEQYF. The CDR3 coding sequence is TGCGCCAGCAGCCCTGGACAGGGGGCCTACGAGCAGTACTTC.